A selection of T cell receptor beta chains follows, all from one sample in a study of T cell changes during pregnancy in multiple sclerosis. The data were produced by immunoSEQ multiplex PCR, yet TCRdb's version contains in-frame clones alone and is incomplete. Among about 31,000 clones listed, about 91% were seen once. This sample comprised CD8+ T cells from peripheral blood mononuclear cells, obtained in the second trimester of pregnancy. The origin of the receptors is a female donor with multiple sclerosis, enrolled in a pregnancy study. CDR3s include the opening cysteine and the closing phenylalanine or tryptophan. The D gene is left open where the match is weak. Size is omitted from some rows. Given values are once, few, many or a class for expanded clones.

TRBV19,-,-,14,TRBJ2-5,TGTGCCAGTAGTTCGGTCGGTTTCCAAGAGACCCAGTACTTC,CASSSVGFQETQYF
TRBV28,-,-,14,TRBJ1-5,TGTGCCAGCAGTTTCGACGGGGATCATCAGCCCCAGCATTTT,CASSFDGDHQPQHF
TRBV5-6,-,-,17,TRBJ2-1,TGTGCCAGCAGCTTGGTTGTAAGCGGGTGGCTCCACAATGAGCAGTTCTTC,CASSLVVSGWLHNEQFF
TRBV7-2,-,-,16,TRBJ2-2,TGTGCCAGCAGCTTATCGTTTAACACGAACACCGGGGAGCTGTTTTTT,CASSLSFNTNTGELFF
TRBV30,-,-,13,TRBJ2-7,TGTGCCTGGAGTGTTGGCAGGGCCTACGAGCAGTACTTC,CAWSVGRAYEQYF
TRBV28,TRBD2,-,14,TRBJ2-3,TGTGCCAGCAGTAGCGGGAGGGAGGTAGATACGCAGTATTTT,CASSSGREVDTQYF
TRBV6-5,TRBD2,-,15,TRBJ2-2,TGTGCCAGCAGACCGGCGGGAGGGTACACCGGGGAGCTGTTTTTT,CASRPAGGYTGELFF
TRBV6-4,-,-,15,TRBJ2-1,TGTGCCAGCAGCCCCTCCTCGGGACTCTCGAATGAGCAGTTCTTC,CASSPSSGLSNEQFF
TRBV5-6,TRBD2,-,12,TRBJ2-7,TGTGCCAGCAGCCTGCGTAGCGGGAGTATCCTATTC,CASSLRSGSILF
TRBV9,TRBD1,-,18,TRBJ2-6,TGTGCCAGCAGCGCCCGGGACAGGGGGGTTATTGGGGCCAACGTCCTGACTTTC,CASSARDRGVIGANVLTF
TRBV6-1,-,-,14,TRBJ2-7,TGTGCCAGCAGTGAATGGCGAGGGCGCTACGAGCAGTACTTC,CASSEWRGRYEQYF
TRBV4-3,-,-,12,TRBJ2-1,TGCGCCAGCAGCAACTTCTACAATGAGCAGTTCTTC,CASSNFYNEQFF
TRBV6-5,-,-,14,TRBJ2-3,TGTGCCAGCAGCTCTGGGCGGGACACAGATACGCAGTATTTT,CASSSGRDTDTQYF
TRBV6-1,-,-,15,TRBJ2-6,TGTGCCAGCAGTGTTCAGGGGACCGGGGCCAACGTCCTGACTTTC,CASSVQGTGANVLTF
TRBV9,-,once,15,TRBJ2-7,TGTGCCAGCAGCGTAGGGGGGGAAGTCTCCTACGAGCAGTACTTC,CASSVGGEVSYEQYF
TRBV6-4,-,-,13,TRBJ1-2,TGTGCCAGCAGTGACGGTCCAGAATATGGCTACACCTTC,CASSDGPEYGYTF
TRBV30,-,-,14,TRBJ2-3,TGTGCCTGGAGGTTAGCGGACTACACAGATACGCAGTATTTT,CAWRLADYTDTQYF
TRBV9,TRBD1,-,15,TRBJ1-2,TGTGCCAGCAGCGTGTCGATGCAGGGGGCGCAGGGCTACACCTTC,CASSVSMQGAQGYTF
TRBV7-3,TRBD1,-,14,TRBJ2-7,TGTGCCAGCAGCCCCTACGCAGGGGGCTACGAGCAGTACTTC,CASSPYAGGYEQYF
TRBV19,TRBD1,-,15,TRBJ2-5,TGTGCCAGTAGTATCGTCCAGGGGGAGACACAGACCCAGTACTTC,CASSIVQGETQTQYF
TRBV4-1,TRBD2,-,16,TRBJ2-2,TGCGCCAGCAGCCAAGGCTTAGCGGGAGGCGTCGGGGAGCTGTTTTTT,CASSQGLAGGVGELFF
TRBV28,-,-,15,TRBJ2-7,TGTGCCAGCAGTTTTAAGGTGGAGCTCCACCACGAGCAGTACTTC,CASSFKVELHHEQYF
TRBV4-2,-,-,15,TRBJ1-3,TGTGCCAGCAGCCAGGTTGGGGGGGCTGGAAACACCATATATTTT,CASSQVGGAGNTIYF